This T cell receptor beta chain was sequenced during a study of identifying expanded T cells in peripheral blood. TCRdb's copy holds only in-frame clones and misses some; the assay was immunoSEQ multiplex PCR. The sample contains more than 45,000 clones, about four fifths of which appear only once. As concerns this clone: Its antigen is undetermined.

The J segment lost 3 bases and the V segment lost 5 bases, leaving 7 bases of the junction unmatched. Germline V gene sequence: CDR1 SGHTA, CDR2 FQGNSA. The CDR3 length is 15 residues. Broader study findings: Variance in clone template counts between approximately two-week samples significantly increased with total template count across all healthy donors.

The rearrangement links TRBV7-2 to TRBJ1-5; 7 bases match TRBD1. The sample comprised blood. The TCR comes from a person aged 18 to 75 in good health. The DNA of the CDR3 is TGTGCCAGCAGCCTCGGGACAGCAAACAATCAGCCCCAGCATTTT. This encodes CASSLGTANNQPQHF.